This paragraph reports one T cell receptor beta chain. Its antigen is undetermined. This specimen comes from a study of shared clonotypes between healthy human individuals. Adults of Caucasian background living in Nashville, Tennessee made up all donors. Findings and caveats of the study: An expected dependence of interdonor clonotype sharing on sequencing depth was noted.

The V and J ends lost 10 bases and 0 bases, in that order; junction bases with no gene match: 4. This CDR3 is 13 amino acids long. CDR1 and CDR2 from the germline V gene are MNHEY and SVGAGI. This was a deep-level run. It was across several immunoSEQ plates that each subset's genomic DNA was evenly split. Clones were sequenced by immunoSEQ multiplex PCR, and TCRdb holds only the in-frame ones, with some missing. The data contain some 530,000 clones, about 84% of them seen just once; the ten biggest clones take up more than 9.5%. This TCR was recovered from a woman aged 35 to 49 in good health. Some clones in this sample may be carry-over from other donors' samples. Input material: PBMCs. The rearrangement uses TRBV6-5 and TRBJ1-1; TRBD1 aligns across 8 bases. Written as DNA, the CDR3 is TGTGCCACCAGGACAGGGCTGAACACTGAAGCTTTCTTT. Residues: CATRTGLNTEAFF.